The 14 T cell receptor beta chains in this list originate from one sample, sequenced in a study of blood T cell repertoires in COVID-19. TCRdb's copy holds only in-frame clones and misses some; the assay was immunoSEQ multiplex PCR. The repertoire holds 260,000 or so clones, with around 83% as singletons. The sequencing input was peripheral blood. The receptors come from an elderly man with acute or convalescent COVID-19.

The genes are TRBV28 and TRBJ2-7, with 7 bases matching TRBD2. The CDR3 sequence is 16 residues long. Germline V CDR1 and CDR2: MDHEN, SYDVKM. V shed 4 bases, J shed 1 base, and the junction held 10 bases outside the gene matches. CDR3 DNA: TGTGCCAGCAGTTCTCCGGGGGGATCGGCTTCCTACGAGCAGTACTTC. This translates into CASSSPGGSASYEQYF.

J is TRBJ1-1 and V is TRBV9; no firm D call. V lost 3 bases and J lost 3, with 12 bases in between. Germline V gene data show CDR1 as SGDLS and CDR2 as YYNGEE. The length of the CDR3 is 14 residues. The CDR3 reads CASSGAGWDTEAFF. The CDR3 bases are TGTGCCAGCAGCGGGGCGGGGTGGGACACTGAAGCTTTCTTT.

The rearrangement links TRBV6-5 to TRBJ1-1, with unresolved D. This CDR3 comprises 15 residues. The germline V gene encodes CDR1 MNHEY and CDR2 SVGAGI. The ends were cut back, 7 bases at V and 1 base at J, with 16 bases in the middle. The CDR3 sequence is CASIFDWRANTEAFF. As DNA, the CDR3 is TGTGCCAGCATCTTCGACTGGCGGGCGAACACTGAAGCTTTCTTT.

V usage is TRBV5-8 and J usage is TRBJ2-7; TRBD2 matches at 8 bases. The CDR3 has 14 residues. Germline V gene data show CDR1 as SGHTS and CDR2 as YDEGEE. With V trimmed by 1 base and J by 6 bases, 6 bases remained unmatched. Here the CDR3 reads CASSLLSGAGEQYF. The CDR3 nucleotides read TGTGCCAGCAGCTTGCTTAGCGGGGCGGGCGAGCAGTACTTC.

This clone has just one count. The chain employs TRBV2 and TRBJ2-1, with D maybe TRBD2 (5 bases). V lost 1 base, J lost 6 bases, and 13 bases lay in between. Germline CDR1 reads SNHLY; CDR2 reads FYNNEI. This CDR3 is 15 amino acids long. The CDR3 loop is CASSEGALVSNEQFF. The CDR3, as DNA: TGTGCCAGCAGTGAAGGCGCACTAGTGAGCAATGAGCAGTTCTTC.

CDR3 in DNA: TGTGCCAGCATGGGGGGGCTGGGGGAGACCCAGTACTTC. Translated: CASMGGLGETQYF. The V call is TRBV6-5, the J call TRBJ2-5; TRBD2 might be the D (7 bases). The CDR3 runs to 13 residues. Germline V gives CDR1 MNHEY, CDR2 SVGAGI. Trimming cost V 7 bases and J 5 bases, with 14 bases left between them.

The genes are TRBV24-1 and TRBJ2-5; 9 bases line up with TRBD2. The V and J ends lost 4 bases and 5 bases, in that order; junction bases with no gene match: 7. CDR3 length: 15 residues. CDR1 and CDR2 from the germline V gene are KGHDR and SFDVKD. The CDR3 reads CATSEPTSGGETQYF. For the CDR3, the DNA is TGTGCCACCAGTGAGCCGACTAGCGGCGGTGAGACCCAGTACTTC.

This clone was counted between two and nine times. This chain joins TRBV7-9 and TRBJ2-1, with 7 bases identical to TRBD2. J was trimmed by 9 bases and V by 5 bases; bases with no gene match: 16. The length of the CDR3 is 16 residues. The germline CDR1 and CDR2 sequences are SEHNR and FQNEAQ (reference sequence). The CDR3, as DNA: TGTGCCAGCAGCCCCCGGACTAGAAGCGGTGGCACTGAGCAGTTCTTC. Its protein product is CASSPRTRSGGTEQFF.

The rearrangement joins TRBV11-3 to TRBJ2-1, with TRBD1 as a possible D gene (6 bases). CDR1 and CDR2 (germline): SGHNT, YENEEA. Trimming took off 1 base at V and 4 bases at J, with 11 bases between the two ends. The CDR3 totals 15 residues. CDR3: CASSLGDRKYNEQFF. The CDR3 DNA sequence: TGTGCCAGCAGCTTAGGTGACAGGAAGTACAATGAGCAGTTCTTC.

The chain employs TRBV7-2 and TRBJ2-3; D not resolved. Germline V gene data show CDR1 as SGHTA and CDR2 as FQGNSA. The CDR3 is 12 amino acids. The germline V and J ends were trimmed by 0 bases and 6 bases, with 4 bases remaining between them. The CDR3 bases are TGTGCCAGCAGCTTAGCCCGGGATACGCAGTATTTT. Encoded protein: CASSLARDTQYF.

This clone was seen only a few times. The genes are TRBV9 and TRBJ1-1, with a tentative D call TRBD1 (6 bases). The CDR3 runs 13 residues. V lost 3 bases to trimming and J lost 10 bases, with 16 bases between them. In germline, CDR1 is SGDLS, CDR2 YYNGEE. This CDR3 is CASSETGKSGAFF. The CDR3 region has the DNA TGTGCCAGCAGCGAAACAGGGAAGAGTGGAGCTTTCTTT.

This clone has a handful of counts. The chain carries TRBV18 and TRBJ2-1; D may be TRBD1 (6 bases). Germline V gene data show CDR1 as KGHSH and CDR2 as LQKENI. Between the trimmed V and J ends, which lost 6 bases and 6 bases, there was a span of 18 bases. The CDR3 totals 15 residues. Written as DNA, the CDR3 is TGTGCCAGCTCCCCCGGACAGCCGGCGGGCAATGAGCAGTTCTTC. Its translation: CASSPGQPAGNEQFF.

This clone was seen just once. CDR3 sequence reads: CASSVTGSYEQYF. As DNA, the CDR3 is TGTGCCAGCAGTGTGACAGGTTCCTACGAGCAGTACTTC. The V call is TRBV12-3 or TRBV12-4, the J call TRBJ2-7; possible D gene TRBD1, 6 bases. Trimming removed 5 bases at V and 1 base at J, with 9 bases between. The CDR3 is 13 amino acids.

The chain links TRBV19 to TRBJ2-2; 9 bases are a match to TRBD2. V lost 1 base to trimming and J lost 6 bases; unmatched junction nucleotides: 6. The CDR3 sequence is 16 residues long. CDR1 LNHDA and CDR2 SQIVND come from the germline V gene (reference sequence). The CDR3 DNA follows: TGTGCCAGTAGTATAGGCGGTAGCGGGAGAGCCGGGGAGCTGTTTTTT. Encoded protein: CASSIGGSGRAGELFF. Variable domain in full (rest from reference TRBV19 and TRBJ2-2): DGGITQSPKYLFRKEGQNVTLSCEQNLNHDAMYWYRQDPGQGLRLIYYSQIVNDFQKGDIAEGYSVSREKKESFPLTVTSAQKNPTAFYLCASSIGGSGRAGELFFGEGSRLTVL.